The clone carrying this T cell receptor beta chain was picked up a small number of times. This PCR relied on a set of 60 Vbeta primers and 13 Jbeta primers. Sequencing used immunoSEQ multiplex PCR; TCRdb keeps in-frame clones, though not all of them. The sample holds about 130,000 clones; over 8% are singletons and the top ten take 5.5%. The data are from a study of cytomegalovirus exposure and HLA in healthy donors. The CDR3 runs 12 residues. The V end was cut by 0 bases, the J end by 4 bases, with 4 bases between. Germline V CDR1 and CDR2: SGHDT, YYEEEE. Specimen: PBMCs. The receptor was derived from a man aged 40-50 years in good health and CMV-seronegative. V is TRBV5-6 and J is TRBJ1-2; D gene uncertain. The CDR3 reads CASSLVSYGYTF. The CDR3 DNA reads TGTGCCAGCAGCTTGGTTAGCTATGGCTACACCTTC.